The next 14 T cell receptor beta chains were all read from a single sample in a study of lymphopenia after photon versus proton radiotherapy. Generated by immunoSEQ multiplex PCR, the TCRdb table keeps only in-frame clones and is missing some. The table has some 7,300 clones, roughly 91% seen once. Sample: peripheral blood, taken from a patient treated with photon-based radiotherapy. The source is a man in his fifties or sixties with cholangiocarcinoma.

This chain links TRBV18 with TRBJ2-7, with 8 nucleotides matching TRBD2. CDR1 and CDR2 from the germline V gene are KGHSH and LQKENI. V shed 2 bases, J shed 3 bases, and the junction held 0 bases outside the gene matches. The CDR3 length is 13 residues. The CDR3 DNA sequence: TGTGCCAGCTCACCAGCGGGAGGCTACGAGCAGTACTTC. Translating gives CASSPAGGYEQYF.

The chain recombines TRBV7-2 with TRBJ2-7; D unclear. The V gene's germline CDR1 is SGHTA and CDR2 FQGNSA. There are 14 residues in the CDR3. Trimming shortened V by 4 bases and J by 0 bases, and 10 bases separated the two germline ends. The CDR3 is CASSSGSPSYEQYF. In DNA form, the CDR3 reads TGTGCCAGCAGCTCAGGTTCCCCCTCCTACGAGCAGTACTTC.

This clone ranks as large (0.1 to 1%). The chain uses TRBV9 and TRBJ1-1; D is possibly TRBD1 (6 bases). Trimming stripped 2 bases from V and 5 bases from J, with 13 bases between. The CDR3 runs to 14 residues. Germline lookup yields CDR1 SGDLS and CDR2 YYNGEE. As DNA, the CDR3 is TGTGCCAGCAGCGTTGGACAGTATAGTACTGAAGCTTTCTTT. This codes for CASSVGQYSTEAFF.

The rearrangement links TRBV2 to TRBJ2-1, with TRBD2 as a possible D gene (6 bases). With 3 bases removed from V and 0 bases from J, the gap between germline ends came to 12 bases. The V gene's germline CDR1 is SNHLY and CDR2 FYNNEI. The CDR3 spans 16 residues. The CDR3 nucleotides are TGTGCCAGCAGTGAGTCGGGGCGGGACTCCTACAATGAGCAGTTCTTC. Protein sequence: CASSESGRDSYNEQFF.

The chain is built from TRBV2 and TRBJ2-7, with D uncertain. CDR1 is SNHLY and CDR2 is FYNNEI in the germline V gene. Trimming took off 6 bases at V and 0 bases at J, with 12 bases between the two ends. The CDR3 consists of 14 residues. The CDR3 here is CASRIQLSSYEQYF. The CDR3 nucleotides read TGTGCCAGCAGGATCCAGTTGAGCTCCTACGAGCAGTACTTC.

This clone showed up just once. The chain combines TRBV6-6 with TRBJ2-1, with a possible D match to TRBD2 (5 bases). CDR3 length: 13 residues. The germline CDR1 and CDR2 sequences are MNHNY and SVGAGI (reference sequence). Trimming took 6 bases from V and 7 from J, leaving 13 bases between them. CDR3 residues: CASSRRRGNEQFF. DNA for the CDR3: TGTGCCAGCAGCCGACGGCGCGGGAATGAGCAGTTCTTC.

The chain carries TRBV7-8 and TRBJ2-7; the D gene is possibly TRBD2 (6 bases). Germline loops: CDR1 SGHVS, CDR2 FQNEAQ. This CDR3 contains 16 residues. The ends were cut back, 5 bases at V and 5 bases at J, with 22 bases in the middle. CDR3 protein: CASSLRPGTLLDEQYF. The DNA of the CDR3 is TGTGCCAGCAGCCTACGACCCGGGACTTTACTCGACGAGCAGTACTTC.

The chain recombines TRBV19 with TRBJ1-5, with D perhaps TRBD1 (5 bases). Looked up from germline, CDR1 is LNHDA and CDR2 is SQIVND (reference sequence). The CDR3 contains 14 residues. Trimming left V 2 bases short and J 5 bases short, with 10 bases between. The CDR3 coding sequence is TGTGCCAGTAGTATACAGGGATCTTATCAGCCCCAGCATTTT. Translating gives CASSIQGSYQPQHF.

The chain has TRBV20-1 and TRBJ2-5; D call uncertain. There are 11 residues in the CDR3. V was pared by 4 bases and J by 7 bases, with 10 bases between. Germline loops: CDR1 DFQATT, CDR2 SNEGSKA (reference sequence). The CDR3 reads CSAMGWGTQYF. CDR3 nucleotide sequence: TGCAGTGCTATGGGGTGGGGGACCCAGTACTTC.

The chain employs TRBV7-3 and TRBJ2-2; TRBD1 agrees at 8 bases. V shed 6 bases, J shed 3 bases, and the junction held 6 bases outside the gene matches. Looked up from germline, CDR1 is SGHTA and CDR2 is FQGTGA. CDR3 length equals 15 residues. The CDR3 loop reads CASSPGGADTGELFF. The CDR3 bases are TGTGCCAGCAGTCCAGGGGGCGCCGACACCGGGGAGCTGTTTTTT.

The chain uses TRBV20-1 and TRBJ2-1; D is ambiguous. Germline V gene data show CDR1 as DFQATT and CDR2 as SNEGSKA (reference sequence). The CDR3 is made up of 11 amino acids. V gave up 1 base and J gave up 16 bases, with 14 bases separating them. CDR3 DNA sequence: TGCAGTGCTAGAGGGTCCCCGAGAGTATTCTTC. This codes for CSARGSPRVFF.

The chain links TRBV19 to TRBJ1-1; TRBD1 matches 7 bases. There are 14 residues in the CDR3. The V and J ends lost 7 bases and 2 bases, in that order; junction bases with no gene match: 7. Germline V CDR1 and CDR2: LNHDA, SQIVND (reference sequence). The CDR3 nucleotides are TGTGCCAGTACAATTAACAGGGGAAACACTGAAGCTTTCTTT. This sequence encodes CASTINRGNTEAFF. The entire variable domain, with the rest obtained from reference TRBV19 and TRBJ1-1, is as follows: DGGITQSPKYLFRKEGQNVTLSCEQNLNHDAMYWYRQDPGQGLRLIYYSQIVNDFQKGDIAEGYSVSREKKESFPLTVTSAQKNPTAFYLCASTINRGNTEAFFGQGTRLTVV.

The chain employs TRBV28 and TRBJ2-7, with TRBD2 identical over 13 bases. In germline, CDR1 is MDHEN, CDR2 SYDVKM. V lost 3 bases, J lost 3 bases, and 11 bases stayed unmatched. This CDR3 is 18 amino acids long. CDR3 amino acids: CASSFTGLAGENNYEQYF. The CDR3 nucleotides read TGTGCCAGCAGTTTTACAGGACTAGCGGGAGAGAATAACTACGAGCAGTACTTC.

This sequence joins TRBV19 and TRBJ1-1; no reliable D call. Between the trimmed V and J ends, which lost 7 bases and 1 base, there was a span of 10 bases. There are 13 residues in the CDR3. CDR1 and CDR2 (germline): LNHDA, SQIVND (reference sequence). The CDR3 DNA sequence: TGTGCCAGTACCTCGGCCAGGAACACTGAAGCTTTCTTT. Amino acids: CASTSARNTEAFF.